Listed here are 20 T cell receptor beta chains from one sample, sequenced in a study of blood T cell repertoires in COVID-19. Assay used: immunoSEQ multiplex PCR; TCRdb lists only in-frame clones, some missing. The repertoire includes about 210,000 clones, about 89% of them detected once, and 4% to 6% sits in the top ten. Sequencing was done on a sample of peripheral blood. These TCRs come from a woman between 40 and 55 years old with acute or convalescent COVID-19.

The J gene is TRBJ2-5, the V gene TRBV7-3; TRBD2 aligns across 7 bases. The CDR3 extends over 15 amino acids. In germline, CDR1 is SGHTA, CDR2 FQGTGA. Losses at the gene ends were 5 bases for V and 5 bases for J; bases not matched to a gene: 11. CDR3 amino acids: CASSGLAGERETQYF. DNA for the CDR3: TGTGCCAGCAGCGGCCTGGCGGGGGAGAGGGAGACCCAGTACTTC.

The rearrangement uses TRBV7-9 and TRBJ1-4; D is ambiguous. Trimming cost V 5 bases and J 4 bases, with 5 bases left between them. The germline CDR1 and CDR2 sequences are SEHNR and FQNEAQ (reference sequence). The CDR3 sequence is 12 residues long. The CDR3 reads CASSPDNEKLFF. CDR3 nucleotides: TGTGCCAGCAGCCCAGATAATGAAAAACTGTTTTTT.

The chain employs TRBV7-2 and TRBJ1-1; D remains ambiguous. The CDR3 has 13 amino acids. Trimming took off 2 bases at V and 1 base at J, with 5 bases between the two ends. Per germline, CDR1 SGHTA and CDR2 FQGNSA. CDR3 nucleotide sequence: TGTGCCAGCAGCTTACCAGGGAACACTGAAGCTTTCTTT. This codes for CASSLPGNTEAFF.

This chain uses TRBV5-1 with TRBJ1-4, with D hard to call. The V gene lost 2 bases and the J gene lost 3 bases, with 2 bases spanning the gap. The germline CDR1 and CDR2 sequences are SGHRS and YFSETQ. The CDR3 is 12 residues long. CDR3 nucleotide sequence: TGCGCCAGCAGCTTCGCTAATGAAAAACTGTTTTTT. Protein product: CASSFANEKLFF.

The rearrangement joins TRBV15 to TRBJ1-4; 10 bases fit TRBD1. CDR1 is LNHNV and CDR2 is YYDKDF in the germline V gene (reference sequence). V trimming: 1 base; J trimming: 8 bases; junction bases outside the gene matches: 4. The CDR3 is 15 residues long. The CDR3 protein is CATSRAGQGEEKLFF. The DNA of the CDR3 is TGTGCCACCAGCAGAGCTGGACAGGGGGAAGAAAAACTGTTTTTT.

The V gene is TRBV19, the J gene TRBJ2-2; 12 nucleotides line up with TRBD2. The CDR3 length is 17 residues. Germline CDR1 and CDR2: LNHDA and SQIVND (reference sequence). V was pared by 5 bases and J by 0 bases, with 4 bases of the junction left unmatched. CDR3: CASSRTSGASNTGELFF. The CDR3 DNA sequence: TGTGCCAGTAGTCGGACTAGCGGGGCTTCGAACACCGGGGAGCTGTTTTTT.

The rearrangement links TRBV12-5 to TRBJ1-1; D not resolved. V gave up 0 bases and J gave up 3 bases, with 11 bases separating them. The germline gives CDR1 LGHNT, CDR2 FRNRAP. This CDR3 is built from 15 residues. CDR3 in amino acids: CASGLVLREDTEAFF. CDR3 nucleotide sequence: TGTGCTAGTGGTTTGGTCCTGAGAGAGGACACTGAAGCTTTCTTT.

The rearrangement uses TRBV6-5 and TRBJ2-7; TRBD2 might be the D (6 bases). This CDR3 has 14 amino acids. Germline CDR1 reads MNHEY; CDR2 reads SVGAGI. V lost 6 bases and J lost 6, with 18 bases in between. The CDR3: CASSGPGLLSEQYV. Written as DNA, the CDR3 is TGTGCCAGCAGCGGGCCGGGACTCCTCAGCGAGCAGTACGTC.

This clone was counted between two and nine times. V is TRBV3-1 (or the pseudogene TRBV3-2) and J is TRBJ1-6; TRBD1 matches 7 bases. Unmatched junction bases numbered 8, after V lost 3 bases and J lost 9 bases. CDR1 LGHDT and CDR2 YNNKEL come from the germline V gene (reference sequence). This CDR3 is built from 15 residues. The CDR3 DNA sequence: TGTGCCAGCAGCCAGACAGGGATTGCGATTTCACCCCTCCACTTT. Amino acid sequence: CASSQTGIAISPLHF.

V and J are TRBV5-4 and TRBJ1-2; 7 bases line up with TRBD1. The CDR3 totals 15 residues. Germline assignment: CDR1 SGHNT and CDR2 YYREEE (reference sequence). Trimming took 4 bases from V and 1 from J; bases not matched to a gene: 7. For the CDR3, the DNA is TGTGCCAGCAGCCTCGGACAGGTTCTTAACTATGGCTACACCTTC. Translating it yields CASSLGQVLNYGYTF. Drawing the rest from reference TRBV5-4 and TRBJ1-2, the complete variable domain is ETGVTQSPTHLIKTRGQQVTLRCSSQSGHNTVSWYQQALGQGPQFIFQYYREEENGRGNFPPRFSGLQFPNYSSELNVNALELDDSALYLCASSLGQVLNYGYTFGSGTRLTVV.

V gene TRBV10-2 combines with J gene TRBJ2-5; 9 bases line up with TRBD2. J lost 2 bases, V lost 0 bases, and 7 bases had no gene match. Germline-derived CDR1 and CDR2 are WSHSY and SAAADI. This CDR3 is built from 17 residues. The CDR3 region has the DNA TGCGCCAGCAGTGAGTCGATAAGCGGGGGGTTACAAGAGACCCAGTACTTC. Its translation: CASSESISGGLQETQYF.

This sequence joins TRBV13 and TRBJ1-3; D is possibly TRBD1 (6 bases). Germline V gives CDR1 PRHDT, CDR2 FYEKMQ (reference sequence). V was clipped by 4 bases and J by 2 bases, with 21 bases between them. The CDR3 covers 18 residues. This CDR3 reads CASSSDRPDSLPGNTIYF. The CDR3 nucleotides read TGTGCCAGCAGCTCCGACAGACCGGACAGTTTACCTGGAAACACCATATATTTT.

V is TRBV4-2 and J is TRBJ1-2; 7 nucleotides agree with TRBD1. Trimming removed 0 bases from V and 8 bases from J; junction bases left unmatched: 9. This CDR3 is built from 15 residues. Germline assignment: CDR1 LGHNA and CDR2 YNFKEQ. The CDR3 DNA follows: TGTGCCAGCAGCCAAGATGCGGAGGGGGCGTTAGGCTACACCTTC. Translating it yields CASSQDAEGALGYTF.

V is TRBV19 and J is TRBJ2-3, with a tentative D call TRBD1 (5 bases). The CDR3 consists of 16 residues. Deletions cut 5 bases from V and 0 bases from J, with 15 bases between. Per the germline V gene, CDR1 is LNHDA and CDR2 is SQIVND (reference sequence). In DNA form, the CDR3 reads TGTGCCAGTAGTCCTCGACAGAGAACTAGCACAGATACGCAGTATTTT. Protein sequence: CASSPRQRTSTDTQYF.

The table lists this clone with a count of one. V usage is TRBV6-5 and J usage is TRBJ2-2, with TRBD2 matching 7 bases. Germline CDR1 MNHEY, CDR2 SVGAGI. The CDR3 has 15 residues. The junction had 11 bases not matched to a gene; V was cut back by 7 bases and J by 6 bases. CDR3: CASIRGRADAGELFF. The DNA of the CDR3 is TGTGCCAGCATCCGGGGGAGGGCCGATGCCGGGGAGCTGTTTTTT.

The chain employs TRBV7-2 and TRBJ1-6; 7 nucleotides line up with TRBD1. V gave up 5 bases and J gave up 7 bases; unmatched junction bases: 8. CDR1 is SGHTA, CDR2 FQGNSA, per germline. CDR3 length: 15 residues. Written as DNA, the CDR3 is TGTGCCAGCAGCATCGACAGGGTTCGGAATTCACCCCTCCACTTT. This translates into CASSIDRVRNSPLHF.

This clone was counted a few times. The rearrangement uses TRBV10-3 and TRBJ1-1; weak D call: TRBD1 (5 bases). Germline assignment: CDR1 ENHRY and CDR2 SYGVKD. V dropped 6 bases and J dropped 1 base, with 15 bases sitting between them. The CDR3 contains 15 residues. CDR3 sequence: CAISPEQAKNTEAFF. The DNA for the CDR3 is TGTGCCATCAGCCCCGAACAGGCCAAGAACACTGAAGCTTTCTTT.

This clone was detected a few times. CDR3 nucleotide sequence: TGCGCCAGCAGAGAGGCAGGGAACACTGAAGCTTTCTTT. It encodes CASREAGNTEAFF. The rearrangement links TRBV10-1 to TRBJ1-1; D is undetermined. Germline V gives CDR1 WNHNN, CDR2 SYGVQD (reference sequence). Trimming took off 6 bases at V and 1 base at J, with 9 bases between the two ends. This CDR3 region has 13 residues.

V and J are TRBV12-3 or TRBV12-4 and TRBJ2-1; tentative D call: TRBD1 (7 bases). With 6 bases removed from V and 8 bases from J, the gap between germline ends came to 14 bases. The CDR3 covers 13 residues. CDR3 amino acids: CASSQTGEDEQFF. Written as DNA, the CDR3 is TGTGCCAGCAGCCAAACAGGGGAGGATGAGCAGTTCTTC.

This clone turned up a few times. The chain couples TRBV2 to TRBJ1-4, with 8 bases lining up with TRBD1. The germline CDR1 and CDR2 sequences are SNHLY and FYNNEI. J was trimmed by 8 bases and V by 0 bases; bases with no gene match: 5. The CDR3 is made up of 15 amino acids. The CDR3 protein is CASSEAGQGWEKLFF. CDR3 nucleotide sequence: TGTGCCAGCAGTGAAGCCGGACAGGGTTGGGAAAAACTGTTTTTT.